Listed below are T cell receptor beta chains from one sample, sequenced in a study of control samples from healthy donors and cancer patients. Using immunoSEQ multiplex PCR, the repertoire was profiled, and TCRdb retains in-frame clones only, with some absent. The repertoire holds some 120,000 clones, with 85% to 95% as singletons. Input material: PBMCs. The receptor set was obtained from a man aged 45 to 65 with head and neck cancer. CDR3s leave out the opening cysteine and the closing phenylalanine or tryptophan. A D gene is named only where the DNA matches it firmly. Clone sizes are given selectively: once, few, many, or a class where the clone is expanded.

clone size: -
D gene: TRBD1
V gene: TRBV7-8
J gene: TRBJ2-5
CDR3 protein: ASSLAWTGQETQY

clone size: -
D gene: TRBD1
V gene: TRBV2
J gene: TRBJ2-7
CDR3 protein: ASRDRGAEQY

clone size: -
D gene: -
V gene: TRBV30
J gene: TRBJ2-7
CDR3 protein: AWSVQSAYEQY

clone size: -
D gene: -
V gene: TRBV28
J gene: TRBJ2-3
CDR3 protein: ASSWDRGTDTQY

clone size: -
D gene: -
V gene: TRBV30
J gene: TRBJ1-2
CDR3 protein: AWGRLTSNYGYT

clone size: -
D gene: -
V gene: TRBV10-1
J gene: TRBJ2-1
CDR3 protein: ASSGQLGYNEQF

clone size: -
D gene: -
V gene: TRBV7-9
J gene: TRBJ1-3
CDR3 protein: ASREGLSSGNTIY

clone size: -
D gene: TRBD1
V gene: TRBV6-6
J gene: TRBJ1-1
CDR3 protein: ASSRTGGTEAF

clone size: -
D gene: -
V gene: TRBV11-2
J gene: TRBJ2-7
CDR3 protein: ASSLADLSRQY

clone size: -
D gene: -
V gene: TRBV7-9
J gene: TRBJ2-2
CDR3 protein: ASSLARGNTGELF

clone size: -
D gene: TRBD1
V gene: TRBV3-1/TRBV3-2
J gene: TRBJ1-6
CDR3 protein: ASSQGTGGSYNSPLH

clone size: -
D gene: -
V gene: TRBV7-3
J gene: TRBJ1-1
CDR3 protein: ASSLSGTDSAEAF

clone size: -
D gene: -
V gene: TRBV5-1
J gene: TRBJ1-1
CDR3 protein: ASSTTGSADTEAF

clone size: -
D gene: -
V gene: TRBV10-3
J gene: TRBJ1-1
CDR3 protein: AISESARTLNTEAF

clone size: -
D gene: -
V gene: TRBV5-1
J gene: TRBJ2-7
CDR3 protein: ASSLEGLGRASYEQY

clone size: -
D gene: TRBD2
V gene: TRBV9
J gene: TRBJ2-3
CDR3 protein: ASTPPGLAGGWTDTQY

clone size: -
D gene: -
V gene: TRBV2
J gene: TRBJ1-3
CDR3 protein: ASSDEGTSGNTIY

clone size: -
D gene: -
V gene: TRBV7-2
J gene: TRBJ2-4
CDR3 protein: ASSQRYRALGAKNIQY

clone size: -
D gene: TRBD2
V gene: TRBV5-1
J gene: TRBJ2-2
CDR3 protein: ASSPRRSSGGIAGELF

clone size: -
D gene: TRBD2
V gene: TRBV11-2
J gene: TRBJ2-5
CDR3 protein: ASSLAGGETQY

clone size: -
D gene: TRBD2
V gene: TRBV7-9
J gene: TRBJ2-1
CDR3 protein: ASTRSGGANEQF

clone size: -
D gene: -
V gene: TRBV5-1
J gene: TRBJ2-5
CDR3 protein: ASSGTGRGGGGETQY

clone size: -
D gene: -
V gene: TRBV4-2
J gene: TRBJ1-1
CDR3 protein: ASSQQHTRVGGTEAF

clone size: -
D gene: TRBD1
V gene: TRBV7-2
J gene: TRBJ1-3
CDR3 protein: ASSYRQGGNTIY

clone size: once
D gene: -
V gene: TRBV7-9
J gene: TRBJ1-4
CDR3 protein: ASSLSYGNEKLF

clone size: -
D gene: TRBD1
V gene: TRBV3-1/TRBV3-2
J gene: TRBJ1-2
CDR3 protein: ASSQDSKGGGGYT